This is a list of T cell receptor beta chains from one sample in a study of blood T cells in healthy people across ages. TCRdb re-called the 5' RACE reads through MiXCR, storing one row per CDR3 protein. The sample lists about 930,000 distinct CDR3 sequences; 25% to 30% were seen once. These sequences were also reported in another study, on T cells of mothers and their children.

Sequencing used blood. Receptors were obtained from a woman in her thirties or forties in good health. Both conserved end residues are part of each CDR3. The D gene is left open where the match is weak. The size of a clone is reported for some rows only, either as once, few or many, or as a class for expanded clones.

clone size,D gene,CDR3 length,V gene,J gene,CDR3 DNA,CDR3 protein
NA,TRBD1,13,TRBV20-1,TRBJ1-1,TGCAGTGCTAGGAGACAGGGCGCCACTGAAGCTTTCTTT,CSARRQGATEAFF
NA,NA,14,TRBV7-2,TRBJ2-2,TGTGCCAGCAGCTCCCTCCCTCACACCGGGGAGCTGTTTTTT,CASSSLPHTGELFF
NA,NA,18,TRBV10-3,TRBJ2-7,TGTGCCATTATGGGGGGCCGAGGGAGAAGCGCCGACTCCTACGAGCAGTACTTC,CAIMGGRGRSADSYEQYF
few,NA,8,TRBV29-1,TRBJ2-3,TGCAGTGGGGATACGCAGTATTTT,CSGDTQYF
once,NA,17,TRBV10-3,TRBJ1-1,TGTGCCATCAGTGAACGGCAGTCAGTCGGTATGAACACTGAAGCTTTCTTT,CAISERQSVGMNTEAFF
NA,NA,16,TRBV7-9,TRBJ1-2,TGTGCCAGCAGCTTAGAAGGTTTGGTCCAAGGCGCCCGACACACCTTC,CASSLEGLVQGARHTF
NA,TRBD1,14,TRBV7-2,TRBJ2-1,TGTGCCAGCAGACACACAGGGGGCCGGGGTGAGCAGTTCTTC,CASRHTGGRGEQFF
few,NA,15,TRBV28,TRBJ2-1,TGTGCCAGCAGTTTTGGTGGGACATGGAACAATGAGCAGTTCTTC,CASSFGGTWNNEQFF
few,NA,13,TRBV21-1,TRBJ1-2,TGTGCCAGCAGCAAAGCCTGGGCAGATGGCTACACCTTC,CASSKAWADGYTF
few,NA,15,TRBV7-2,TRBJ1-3,TGTGCCAGCAGACCTGCCGGGACCGGTGGAAACACCATATATTTT,CASRPAGTGGNTIYF
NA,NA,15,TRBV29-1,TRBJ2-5,TGCAGCGTTGAAATTTCAGAGGGCCCGCAAGAGACCCAGTACTTC,CSVEISEGPQETQYF
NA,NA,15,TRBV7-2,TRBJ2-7,TGTGCCAGCAGCTCGTCCGGGAGTTTCCCTTACGAGCAGTACTTC,CASSSSGSFPYEQYF
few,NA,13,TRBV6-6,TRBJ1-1,TGTGCCAGCAGTGGTCTGGGGGTTAGGGAAGCTTTCTTT,CASSGLGVREAFF
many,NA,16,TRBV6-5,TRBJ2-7,TGTGCCAGCAGAAATTCCCGGCAGGGGAGAGGGTACGAGCAGTACTTC,CASRNSRQGRGYEQYF
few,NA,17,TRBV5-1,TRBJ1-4,TGCGCCAGCAGCCCCGGGCAGCGGTCGTCGGCTAATGAAAAACTGTTTTTT,CASSPGQRSSANEKLFF
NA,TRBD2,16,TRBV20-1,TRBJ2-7,TGCAGTGCTAGTCGTGACTGGGAGGGACCGAGGGGCGAGCAGTACTTC,CSASRDWEGPRGEQYF
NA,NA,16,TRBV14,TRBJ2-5,TGTGCCAGCAGCCAAGATGACAGTGGAATCCAAGAGACCCAGTACTTC,CASSQDDSGIQETQYF
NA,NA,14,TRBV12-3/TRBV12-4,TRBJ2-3,TGTGCCAGCAGGCTTGGGGTTAACACAGATGTGGAGTATTTT,CASRLGVNTDVEYF
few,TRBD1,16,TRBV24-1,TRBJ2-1,TGTGCCACCAGTGATCCCGATCCGGGACAGAAGGCTGAGCAGTTCTTC,CATSDPDPGQKAEQFF
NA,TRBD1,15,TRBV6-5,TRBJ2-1,TGTGCCAGCAGTCCTGGGACAGGGGGCATCGATGAGCAGTTCTTC,CASSPGTGGIDEQFF
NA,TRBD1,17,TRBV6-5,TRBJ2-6,TGTGCCAGCAGTTACACAGGGGTAGGGTCTGGGGCCAACGTCCTGACTTTC,CASSYTGVGSGANVLTF
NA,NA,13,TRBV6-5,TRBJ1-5,TGTGCCAGTGCCCCTCAGGAGGTACAGCCCCAGCATTTT,CASAPQEVQPQHF
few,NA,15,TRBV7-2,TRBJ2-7,TGTGCCAGCAGCCGCTTACAGGACTACTCCTACGAGCAGTACTTC,CASSRLQDYSYEQYF
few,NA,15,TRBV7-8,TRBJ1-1,TGTGCCAGCAGCCGCTCTCCCTACGAGGCCACTGAAGCTTTCTTT,CASSRSPYEATEAFF
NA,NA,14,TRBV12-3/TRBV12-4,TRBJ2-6,TGTGCCAGCAGACGGCGCTCTGGGGCCAACGTCCTGACTTTC,CASRRRSGANVLTF
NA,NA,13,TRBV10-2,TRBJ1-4,TGCGCCAGCAAATCCGGGATAGATGAAAAACTGTTTTTT,CASKSGIDEKLFF
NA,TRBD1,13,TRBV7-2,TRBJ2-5,TGTGCCAGCAGATGGACAGGGCCGGAGACCCAGTACTTC,CASRWTGPETQYF
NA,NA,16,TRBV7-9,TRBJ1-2,TGTGCCAGCAGCTCGCCGCACAGGAAGATAATAGATGGCTACACCTTC,CASSSPHRKIIDGYTF
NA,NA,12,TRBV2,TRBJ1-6,TGTGCCAGCAGTGAGGGGAATTCACCCCTCCACTTT,CASSEGNSPLHF
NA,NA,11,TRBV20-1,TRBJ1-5,TGCAGTGCTGGACGGAATCAGCCCCAGCATTTT,CSAGRNQPQHF
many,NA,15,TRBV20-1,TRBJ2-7,TGCAGTGCTAGAGATTGGGCCAGGTCCGACCACGAGCAGTACTTC,CSARDWARSDHEQYF
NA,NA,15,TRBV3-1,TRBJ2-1,TGTGCCAGCAGCCCTTTGGGCGGGGTCCACAATGAGCAGTTCTTC,CASSPLGGVHNEQFF
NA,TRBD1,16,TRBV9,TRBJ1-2,TGTGCCAGCAGCGGAAAGACAGGGGGTTCGCACTATGGCTACACCTTC,CASSGKTGGSHYGYTF
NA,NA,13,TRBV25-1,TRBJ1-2,TGTGCCAGCAGTGAACCCGGGACAACCGGCTACACCTTC,CASSEPGTTGYTF
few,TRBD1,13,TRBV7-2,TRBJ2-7,TGTGCCAGCAAAGAGAGGGGGCCGTACGAGCAGTACTTC,CASKERGPYEQYF
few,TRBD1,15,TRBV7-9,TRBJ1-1,TGTGCCAGCAGCCGACGGGGCGACAGGGACACTGAAGCTTTCTTT,CASSRRGDRDTEAFF
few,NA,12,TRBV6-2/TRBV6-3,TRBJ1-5,TGTGCCAGCAGTCAGGGCTCTCAGCCCCAGCATTTT,CASSQGSQPQHF
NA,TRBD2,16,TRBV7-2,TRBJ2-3,TGTGCCAGCAGCTTAGTGCTAGCGGGTATGACAGATACGCAGTATTTT,CASSLVLAGMTDTQYF
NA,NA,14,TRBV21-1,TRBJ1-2,TGTGCCGGCAGCAATTTACGCAGGAACTATGGCTACACCTTC,CAGSNLRRNYGYTF
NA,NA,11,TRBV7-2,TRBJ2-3,TGTGCCAGCAGTCGGGTGGGTACGCTGTATTTT,CASSRVGTLYF
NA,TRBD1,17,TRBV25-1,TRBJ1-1,TGTGCCAGCAGTCCGCAAACAGGGGGGCTCATGAACACTGAAGCTTTCTTT,CASSPQTGGLMNTEAFF
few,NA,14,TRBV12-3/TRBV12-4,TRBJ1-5,TGTGCCAGCAGTTGGAGGGACTTAAATCAGCCCCAGCATTTT,CASSWRDLNQPQHF
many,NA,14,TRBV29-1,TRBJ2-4,TGCAGCGTTGCGGGAGTACTAGCCAAAAACATTCAGTACTTC,CSVAGVLAKNIQYF
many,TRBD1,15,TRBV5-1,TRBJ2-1,TGTGCCAGCAGCTTAGGGGGACAGGGTTACAATGAGCAGTTCTTC,CASSLGGQGYNEQFF
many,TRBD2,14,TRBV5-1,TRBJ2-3,TGCGCCAGCAGTATAGCGGGGGCGGCAGATACGCAGTATTTT,CASSIAGAADTQYF